Following are 24 T cell receptor beta chains from one sample sequenced in a study of blood T cell repertoires in COVID-19. Sequencing used immunoSEQ multiplex PCR; TCRdb keeps in-frame clones, though not all of them. The sample includes under 250,000 clones, approximately 83% of them seen just once. The sample comprised peripheral blood. Every receptor here comes from a man aged 25-40 years who had recovered from COVID-19.

The chain has TRBV4-1 and TRBJ1-1; D gene uncertain. CDR1 is MGHRA and CDR2 is YSYEKL in the germline V gene. Trimming removed 7 bases at V and 4 bases at J, with 16 bases between. The CDR3 runs to 14 residues. CDR3 amino acids: CASKQRAAVTEAFF. For the CDR3, the DNA is TGCGCCAGCAAGCAGCGGGCTGCGGTCACTGAAGCTTTCTTT.

The rearrangement links TRBV5-1 to TRBJ2-2; unclear D gene. The CDR3 has 14 amino acids. V lost 4 bases and J 1 base, leaving 8 bases between the germline ends. From germline, CDR1 is SGHRS and CDR2 YFSETQ. CDR3 region: CASSPGLNTGELFF. The DNA of the CDR3 is TGCGCCAGCAGCCCAGGTTTGAACACCGGGGAGCTGTTTTTT.

The chain recombines TRBV19 with TRBJ1-2; D not resolved. Germline values: CDR1 LNHDA, CDR2 SQIVND (reference sequence). This CDR3 has 12 amino acids. Trimming shortened V by 6 bases and J by 2 bases, and 7 bases separated the two germline ends. The CDR3 spells CASRPGNYGYTF. The CDR3 DNA reads as TGTGCCAGTAGGCCGGGGAACTATGGCTACACCTTC.

The rearrangement uses TRBV5-5 and TRBJ2-3; 7 nucleotides align to TRBD1. Looked up from germline, CDR1 is SGHKS and CDR2 is YYEKEE (reference sequence). This CDR3 is built from 16 residues. V gave up 0 bases and J gave up 4 bases; unmatched junction bases: 8. The CDR3 region has the DNA TGTGCCAGCAGCTTGGGTCCACAGACAGGGTCAGATACGCAGTATTTT. It encodes CASSLGPQTGSDTQYF. Full variable domain (remainder filled in from reference TRBV5-5 and TRBJ2-3): DAGVTQSPTHLIKTRGQQVTLRCSPISGHKSVSWYQQVLGQGPQFIFQYYEKEERGRGNFPDRFSARQFPNYSSELNVNALLLGDSALYLCASSLGPQTGSDTQYFGPGTRLTVL.

The chain combines TRBV27 with TRBJ2-5, with TRBD2 identical over 7 bases. J lost 2 bases, V lost 6 bases, and 12 bases had no gene match. This CDR3 has 16 amino acids. Per the germline V gene, CDR1 is MNHEY and CDR2 is SMNVEV (reference sequence). The CDR3 spells CASSYARGSGQETQYF. Here the CDR3 DNA reads TGTGCCAGCAGCTACGCACGGGGTAGCGGGCAAGAGACCCAGTACTTC.

The V gene is TRBV3-1 (or the pseudogene TRBV3-2), the J gene TRBJ1-4; D may be TRBD1 (6 bases). CDR1 and CDR2 from the germline V gene are LGHDT and YNNKEL (reference sequence). This CDR3 has 10 amino acids. With 10 bases removed from V and 6 bases from J, the gap between germline ends came to 6 bases. The DNA for the CDR3 is TGTGCCACAGGGGATGAAAAACTGTTTTTT. It translates to CATGDEKLFF.

The chain has TRBV5-1 and TRBJ2-4; a weak D match, TRBD1 (6 bases). From germline, CDR1 is SGHRS and CDR2 YFSETQ. V lost 4 bases, J lost 0 bases, and 14 bases lay in between. CDR3 length: 16 amino acids. In DNA, the CDR3 is TGCGCCAGCAGCCCCGGACAGAGTGTAGCCAAAAACATTCAGTACTTC. Translated: CASSPGQSVAKNIQYF.

The chain employs TRBV7-8 and TRBJ2-5; 9 nucleotides agree with TRBD1. The trim removed 3 bases at V and 4 bases at J, leaving 0 bases unmatched. This CDR3 has 13 amino acids. CDR1 and CDR2 (germline): SGHVS, FQNEAQ. The DNA for the CDR3 is TGTGCCAGCAGCTTGGGACAGGGAGAGACCCAGTACTTC. Translated, it gives CASSLGQGETQYF.

The V gene is TRBV9, the J gene TRBJ2-5; D remains ambiguous. The CDR3 length is 11 residues. Germline-derived CDR1 and CDR2 are SGDLS and YYNGEE. Trimming stripped 4 bases from V and 5 bases from J, with 6 bases between. The CDR3 nucleotides are TGTGCCAGCAGCCCTACCGAGACCCAGTACTTC. Translation: CASSPTETQYF.

The chain employs TRBV13 and TRBJ1-4, with D perhaps TRBD1 (6 bases). The CDR3 totals 14 residues. V lost 5 bases to trimming and J lost 11 bases, with 18 bases between them. The V gene's germline CDR1 is PRHDT and CDR2 FYEKMQ (reference sequence). CDR3 coding DNA: TGTGCCAGCAGCGCCTACGGGACAAACGGGAAACTGTTTTTT. Translating gives CASSAYGTNGKLFF.

This sequence joins TRBV28 and TRBJ2-5, with 8 bases identical to TRBD2. Germline CDR1 is MDHEN and CDR2 is SYDVKM. The trim removed 4 bases at V and 4 bases at J, leaving 14 bases unmatched. This CDR3 has 17 amino acids. CDR3 DNA sequence: TGTGCCAGCAGTTCCCAATCGGGGGGGCTTAGGGGAGAGACCCAGTACTTC. It codes for CASSSQSGGLRGETQYF.

This clone came up a few times. V is TRBV16 and J is TRBJ1-1; 8 bases are a match to TRBD1. This CDR3 spans 15 amino acids. The germline gives CDR1 KGHSY, CDR2 FQNENV. J was trimmed by 10 bases and V by 2 bases; bases with no gene match: 12. CDR3: CASSQEGTGGILAFF. The CDR3 bases are TGTGCCAGCAGCCAAGAAGGAACAGGGGGGATTTTAGCTTTCTTT.

The rearrangement uses TRBV5-1 and TRBJ1-6; 9 bases are a match to TRBD1. The ends lost 3 bases at V and 5 bases at J; junction bases unmatched: 6. Germline V gives CDR1 SGHRS, CDR2 YFSETQ. The CDR3 runs to 16 residues. The CDR3 nucleotides are TGCGCCAGCAGCTCCCAGACAGGGGGAAATAATTCACCCCTCCACTTT. Translated: CASSSQTGGNNSPLHF.

This clone was counted once. The J gene is TRBJ1-2, the V gene TRBV19; 7 positions agree with TRBD1. The CDR3 consists of 12 residues. Germline loops: CDR1 LNHDA, CDR2 SQIVND (reference sequence). V shed 6 bases, J shed 8 bases, and the junction held 6 bases outside the gene matches. The DNA of the CDR3 is TGTGCCAGTAGCAAGACAGGGCAAGGCTACACCTTC. This encodes CASSKTGQGYTF.

This clone was counted a single time. The chain carries TRBV2 and TRBJ1-2; D might be TRBD1 (6 bases). CDR3 length: 13 amino acids. V was trimmed by 6 bases and J by 6 bases, leaving 14 bases between them. CDR1 and CDR2 from the germline V gene are SNHLY and FYNNEI. The CDR3 reads CASRKAGDHGYTF. The CDR3 DNA sequence: TGTGCCAGCAGGAAAGCAGGGGACCATGGCTACACCTTC.

This chain uses TRBV2 with TRBJ2-2; possibly TRBD1 for D (5 bases). Trimming removed 4 bases at V and 1 base at J, with 10 bases between. CDR1 is SNHLY, CDR2 FYNNEI, per germline. The CDR3 has 15 amino acids. The CDR3 here is CASSVQGRNTGELFF. The CDR3 nucleotides are TGTGCCAGCAGTGTCCAGGGCCGGAACACCGGGGAGCTGTTTTTT.

The chain uses TRBV2 and TRBJ2-5, with 7 bases matching TRBD2. After removal of 9 bases from V and 2 bases from J, the junction contained 12 bases not matched to a gene. There are 15 residues in the CDR3. The germline V gene has CDR1 SNHLY and CDR2 FYNNEI. The CDR3 DNA reads as TGTGCCAGTAAGCGGGACTACCAATTGCAAGAGACCCAGTACTTC. Protein: CASKRDYQLQETQYF.

The CDR3 coding sequence is TGTGCCAGCGCTCGGGTTGGTCAGCCCCAGCATTTT. Its protein product is CASARVGQPQHF. This chain joins TRBV27 and TRBJ1-5, with D uncertain. The CDR3 covers 12 residues. CDR1 is MNHEY and CDR2 is SMNVEV in the germline V gene (reference sequence). The V and J ends lost 8 bases and 6 bases respectively, with 11 bases between them.

The chain uses TRBV18 and TRBJ1-2; 8 bases are shared with TRBD1. Germline V gives CDR1 KGHSH, CDR2 LQKENI. V shed 4 bases and J 6 bases; nucleotides not matched to a gene: 7. The CDR3 contains 14 residues. DNA of the CDR3: TGTGCCAGCTCACTAGGACAGGGCGGGGATGGCTACACCTTC. This gives the protein CASSLGQGGDGYTF.

CDR3 residues: CASTGSSGGGYGYTF. The CDR3 nucleotides read TGTGCCAGCACCGGGAGCTCGGGGGGAGGCTATGGCTACACCTTC. This chain links TRBV5-4 with TRBJ1-2; D may be TRBD1 (5 bases). CDR3 length: 15 amino acids. Trimming took off 6 bases at V and 4 bases at J, with 19 bases between the two ends. CDR1 SGHNT and CDR2 YYREEE come from the germline V gene (reference sequence).

This clone has only one observation. The chain uses TRBV27 and TRBJ2-2, with D perhaps matching TRBD1 (6 bases). The V end was cut by 1 base, the J end by 3 bases, with 21 bases between. CDR1 is MNHEY and CDR2 is SMNVEV in the germline V gene (reference sequence). The CDR3 is made up of 19 amino acids. The chain's CDR3 is CASSLWRAGDGWDTGELFF. CDR3 bases: TGTGCCAGCAGTTTATGGCGGGCAGGGGATGGTTGGGACACCGGGGAGCTGTTTTTT.

The chain combines TRBV7-9 with TRBJ2-5, with D perhaps TRBD1 (6 bases). This CDR3 region has 13 residues. Trimming cost V 6 bases and J 5 bases, with 13 bases left between them. Germline V CDR1 and CDR2: SEHNR, FQNEAQ (reference sequence). The CDR3 region has the DNA TGTGCCAGCAGTACAGGGCGGCTGGAGACCCAGTACTTC. This translates into CASSTGRLETQYF.

The rearrangement links TRBV2 to TRBJ2-6; 7 nucleotides align to TRBD2. This CDR3 region has 17 residues. Germline values: CDR1 SNHLY, CDR2 FYNNEI. V shed 7 bases and J 4 bases; nucleotides not matched to a gene: 13. CDR3 residues: CASTSEGGVWGANVLTF. For the CDR3, the DNA is TGTGCCAGCACCAGTGAGGGAGGGGTATGGGGGGCCAACGTCCTGACTTTC.

The chain recombines TRBV10-3 with TRBJ1-1; D gene unclear. Trimming removed 6 bases from V and 1 base from J, with 12 bases in between. This CDR3 contains 14 residues. The germline V gene encodes CDR1 ENHRY and CDR2 SYGVKD. Written as DNA, the CDR3 is TGTGCCATCAGCTACAGCTCAGAGAACACTGAAGCTTTCTTT. Translation gives CAISYSSENTEAFF.